Following are 10 T cell receptor beta chains from one sample sequenced in a study of shared clonotypes between healthy human individuals (dated by TCRdb to the early 2020s). Libraries were built with the immunoSEQ multiplex PCR assay. TCRdb obtained this table from immuneACCESS and retained in-frame rearrangements with V and J assigned. These tables miss some clones; where compared with another copy, unresolved V genes account for less than half of the shortfall, and the remainder is unexplained. This sample lists roughly 2,300,000 clones; 85% to 95% were detected once. Clones ranked in the top ten supply 0.3% to 0.4% of the sample. The source material was naive CD4+ T cells from PBMCs. The cell subset or site label of this sample denotes: CD45RA+ positively selected. These receptors were taken from a man between 18 and 35 years old in good health. Some clones in this sample may be carry-over from other donors' samples.

The CDR3 DNA reads as TGTGCCAGCAGGCCTTTTCCGGCAGAGACCCAGTACTTC. Residues: CASRPFPAETQYF. This sequence joins TRBV7-9 and TRBJ2-5; D is undetermined. The CDR3 is 13 amino acids. The germline V gene has CDR1 SEHNR and CDR2 FQNEAQ (reference sequence). Trimming pared 6 bases from V and 4 bases from J, leaving 12 bases between.

This rearrangement joins TRBV28 to TRBJ1-2, with D uncertain. V dropped 4 bases and J dropped 0 bases, with 12 bases sitting between them. The germline V gene has CDR1 MDHEN and CDR2 SYDVKM. The CDR3 runs to 15 residues. In nucleotides, the CDR3 is TGTGCCAGCAGTTCGCGTGGGCGAGCTAACTATGGCTACACCTTC. It specifies CASSSRGRANYGYTF.

The chain carries TRBV2 and TRBJ2-1, with 10 bases matching TRBD2. The J segment lost 1 base and the V segment lost 7 bases, leaving 4 bases of the junction unmatched. The germline V gene encodes CDR1 SNHLY and CDR2 FYNNEI. The CDR3 totals 15 residues. The DNA of the CDR3 is TGTGCCAGCACCCTAGCGGGAGATTCCTACAATGAGCAGTTCTTC. Its translation is CASTLAGDSYNEQFF.

The J gene is TRBJ2-7, the V gene TRBV6-1; D not resolved. The CDR3 runs to 16 residues. Trimming pared 2 bases from V and 6 bases from J, leaving 20 bases between. In germline, CDR1 is MNHNS, CDR2 SASEGT. CDR3 region: CASSEHPGQTKVEQYF. CDR3 sequence (DNA): TGTGCCAGCAGTGAACATCCCGGTCAGACAAAAGTCGAGCAGTACTTC.

The gene calls are TRBV5-4 and TRBJ2-5; TRBD2 might be the D (5 bases). CDR1 and CDR2 (germline): SGHNT, YYREEE (reference sequence). This CDR3 has 14 residues. Trimming pared 1 base from V and 4 bases from J, leaving 11 bases between. The chain's CDR3 is CASSLPGKIETQYF. CDR3 nucleotides: TGTGCCAGCAGCTTGCCCGGGAAGATAGAGACCCAGTACTTC.

The CDR3 sequence is CASSQEGALHNTDTQYF. The CDR3 DNA sequence: TGTGCCAGCAGCCAAGAAGGAGCGCTACACAACACAGATACGCAGTATTTT. The gene calls are TRBV4-2 and TRBJ2-3; D not certain. The germline V gene encodes CDR1 LGHNA and CDR2 YNFKEQ. This CDR3 spans 17 amino acids. The V end lost 0 bases, the J end lost 2 bases, and 15 bases lay between the germline ends.

This clone was detected once. This chain joins TRBV5-1 and TRBJ1-4, with TRBD1 as a possible D gene (6 bases). Trimming removed 4 bases at V and 5 bases at J, with 18 bases between. From germline, CDR1 is SGHRS and CDR2 YFSETQ. This CDR3 spans 16 amino acids. CDR3 residues: CASSTTGTLSNEKLFF. The CDR3 bases are TGCGCCAGCAGCACGACAGGAACGTTATCGAATGAAAAACTGTTTTTT.

The chain couples TRBV11-2 to TRBJ1-1; D is ambiguous. The CDR3 extends over 15 amino acids. Trimming left V 3 bases short and J 0 bases short, with 11 bases between. From germline, CDR1 is SGHAT and CDR2 FQNNGV. This CDR3 is CASSLTQTMNTEAFF. CDR3 in DNA: TGTGCCAGCAGCTTGACCCAAACTATGAACACTGAAGCTTTCTTT.

The chain recombines TRBV18 with TRBJ2-1; D is undetermined. Germline V gene lookup returns CDR1 KGHSH and CDR2 LQKENI. This CDR3 has 15 amino acids. The V end was cut by 1 base, the J end by 2 bases, with 9 bases between. The chain's CDR3 is CASSPLSLTYNEQFF. The CDR3 nucleotides read TGTGCCAGCTCACCACTAAGCCTCACCTACAATGAGCAGTTCTTC.

V and J are TRBV4-1 and TRBJ2-5; possible D gene TRBD2, 5 bases. V shed 0 bases and J shed 2 bases, with 10 bases lying between them. The germline gives CDR1 MGHRA, CDR2 YSYEKL. The CDR3 loop spans 15 amino acids. The chain's CDR3 is CASSQDGVVQETQYF. The CDR3 coding sequence is TGCGCCAGCAGCCAAGACGGGGTGGTTCAAGAGACCCAGTACTTC.